The 15 T cell receptor beta chains reported below all come from one sample, sequenced in a study of T cells after somatic rescue of genetic block. TCRdb keeps only in-frame clones here, not all; method: immunoSEQ multiplex PCR. The sample shows 55,000 to 70,000 clones, approximately 90% of them seen only once. Source material: peripheral blood mononuclear cells (PBMCs). Every receptor here comes from a man aged 40-49 years.

This chain joins TRBV11-3 and TRBJ2-5; D possibly corresponds to TRBD2 (6 bases). The CDR3 sequence is 15 residues long. Trimming took off 5 bases at V and 1 base at J, with 14 bases between the two ends. Per germline, CDR1 SGHNT and CDR2 YENEEA. This CDR3 reads CASSPGGESQETQYF. CDR3 bases: TGTGCCAGCAGCCCAGGAGGGGAAAGCCAAGAGACCCAGTACTTC.

V and J are TRBV7-3 and TRBJ2-1; 12 nucleotides line up with TRBD2. The length of the CDR3 is 19 residues. The germline CDR1 and CDR2 sequences are SGHTA and FQGTGA. Trimming took 2 bases from V and 2 from J; bases not matched to a gene: 10. CDR3 coding DNA: TGTGCCAGCAGCTTAGGCGGACTAGCGGGGTCGGGAACCTACAATGAGCAGTTCTTC. Its translation is CASSLGGLAGSGTYNEQFF.

This clone has a single count. The rearrangement links TRBV6-1 to TRBJ1-2; 9 nucleotides match TRBD1. In germline, CDR1 is MNHNS, CDR2 SASEGT. This CDR3 is built from 12 residues. Losses at the gene ends were 6 bases for V and 7 bases for J; bases not matched to a gene: 3. The CDR3 loop is CASRQGAIGYTF. CDR3 nucleotides: TGTGCCAGCAGACAGGGGGCGATTGGCTACACCTTC.

V usage is TRBV5-5 and J usage is TRBJ2-7; 8 bases align to TRBD2. The CDR3 has 14 residues. Germline V lookup: CDR1 SGHKS, CDR2 YYEKEE (reference sequence). V was clipped by 3 bases and J by 7 bases; unmatched bases: 9. The CDR3 is CASSSGGTSVEQYF. The CDR3 DNA reads as TGTGCCAGCAGCTCGGGGGGGACATCCGTGGAGCAGTACTTC.

The chain links TRBV6-1 to TRBJ2-7; D is ambiguous. CDR1 MNHNS and CDR2 SASEGT come from the germline V gene. Trimming took off 5 bases at V and 4 bases at J, with 6 bases between the two ends. The CDR3 covers 11 residues. The CDR3 reads CASSYRYEQYF. The CDR3 nucleotides read TGTGCCAGCAGTTACCGGTACGAGCAGTACTTC.

This chain connects TRBV7-2 to TRBJ1-1; D uncertain. The germline V gene encodes CDR1 SGHTA and CDR2 FQGNSA. The CDR3 totals 14 residues. The V end was cut by 1 base, the J end by 5 bases, with 11 bases between. The CDR3 sequence: CASSLGPLRTEAFF. The CDR3 coding sequence is TGTGCCAGCAGCTTAGGACCGCTAAGGACTGAAGCTTTCTTT. Complete variable domain (other parts from reference TRBV7-2 and TRBJ1-1): GAGVSQSPSNKVTEKGKDVELRCDPISGHTALYWYRQSLGQGLEFLIYFQGNSAPDKSGLPSDRFSAERTGGSVSTLTIQRTQQEDSAVYLCASSLGPLRTEAFFGQGTRLTVV.

This chain uses TRBV15 with TRBJ1-5; D is undetermined. CDR1 is LNHNV, CDR2 YYDKDF, per germline (reference sequence). Between the trimmed V and J ends, which lost 9 bases and 5 bases, there was a span of 11 bases. CDR3 size: 12 residues. CDR3 in amino acids: CATALPYQPQHF. CDR3 bases: TGTGCCACGGCCCTTCCTTATCAGCCCCAGCATTTT. Based on the CDR3 plus reference TRBV15 and TRBJ1-5, the full variable domain is DAMVIQNPRYQVTQFGKPVTLSCSQTLNHNVMYWYQQKSSQAPKLLFHYYDKDFNNEADTPDNFQSRRPNTSFCFLDIRSPGLGDTAMYLCATALPYQPQHFGDGTRLSIL.

The V and J genes are TRBV27 and TRBJ1-5; 9 bases fit TRBD1. Per germline, CDR1 MNHEY and CDR2 SMNVEV (reference sequence). CDR3 size: 15 residues. With V trimmed by 2 bases and J by 6 bases, 5 bases remained unmatched. This chain's CDR3 is CASSLGQGTVQPQHF. The CDR3 DNA sequence: TGTGCCAGCAGTTTAGGACAGGGGACCGTTCAGCCCCAGCATTTT.

This clone appeared once. This chain connects TRBV6-1 to TRBJ1-1; D unclear. There are 11 residues in the CDR3. The germline gives CDR1 MNHNS, CDR2 SASEGT. The V end was cut by 8 bases, the J end by 7 bases, with 11 bases between. The CDR3 DNA reads as TGTGCCAGCCGAATCGGCGATGAAGCTTTCTTT. Translating it yields CASRIGDEAFF.

The rearrangement links TRBV4-2 to TRBJ2-7; weak D call: TRBD2 (5 bases). Germline CDR1 is LGHNA and CDR2 is YNFKEQ. Trimming took 4 bases from V and 3 from J, leaving 13 bases between them. CDR3 size: 14 residues. The CDR3 region is CASSRERQFYEQYF. The CDR3 coding sequence is TGTGCCAGCAGCCGAGAGCGGCAGTTCTACGAGCAGTACTTC.

J is TRBJ1-1 and V is TRBV19; perhaps TRBD1 as D (6 bases). V was trimmed by 6 bases and J by 2 bases, leaving 13 bases between them. Germline CDR1 is LNHDA and CDR2 is SQIVND (reference sequence). This CDR3 contains 14 residues. The CDR3 coding sequence is TGTGCCAGTAGGAACAGGGCTATAAACACTGAAGCTTTCTTT. Its translation is CASRNRAINTEAFF. The full variable domain, completed using reference TRBV19 and TRBJ1-1, is DGGITQSPKYLFRKEGQNVTLSCEQNLNHDAMYWYRQDPGQGLRLIYYSQIVNDFQKGDIAEGYSVSREKKESFPLTVTSAQKNPTAFYLCASRNRAINTEAFFGQGTRLTVV.

The chain combines TRBV25-1 with TRBJ2-5; 7 nucleotides align to TRBD2. Germline V gene data show CDR1 as MGHDK and CDR2 as SYGVNS. The CDR3 loop spans 14 amino acids. V shed 3 bases and J 4 bases; nucleotides not matched to a gene: 5. The CDR3 spells CASSEPGGGETQYF. For the CDR3, the DNA is TGTGCCAGCAGTGAGCCTGGGGGGGGAGAGACCCAGTACTTC.

V gene TRBV15 combines with J gene TRBJ2-2, with 10 bases that match TRBD1. The germline V gene encodes CDR1 LNHNV and CDR2 YYDKDF (reference sequence). V was pared by 0 bases and J by 5 bases, with 3 bases of the junction left unmatched. The CDR3 length is 16 residues. CDR3 in DNA: TGTGCCACCAGCAGAGAGACAGGGGGCGTGACCGGGGAGCTGTTTTTT. Translating it yields CATSRETGGVTGELFF.

CDR3 protein: CASNRAAGIITDTQYF. As DNA, the CDR3 is TGTGCCAGCAACCGGGCGGCAGGGATTATCACAGATACGCAGTATTTT. The chain is built from TRBV2 and TRBJ2-3; a weak D match, TRBD1 (5 bases). CDR1 and CDR2 (germline): SNHLY, FYNNEI. This CDR3 has 16 amino acids. The V and J ends lost 7 bases and 2 bases respectively, with 19 bases between them.

The chain is built from TRBV18 and TRBJ2-2, with D perhaps TRBD1 (6 bases). The CDR3 loop spans 14 amino acids. V dropped 1 base and J dropped 7 bases, with 10 bases sitting between them. Germline CDR1 and CDR2: KGHSH and LQKENI. The CDR3 region is CASSPRTVGGELFF. CDR3 DNA: TGTGCCAGCTCACCACGGACAGTGGGCGGGGAGCTGTTTTTT.